These 21 T cell receptor beta chains originate from one sample sequenced in a study of T cell repertoires in cytomegalovirus infection. Their cognate antigens are unknown. TCRdb recomputed calls from the reads with MiXCR, one row per CDR3 protein. The sample has 62,000 or so distinct CDR3 sequences; 20% to 25% are singletons. The sequencing used CD8+ T cells from cultured PBMCs, collected from culture after CMV antigen stimulation. The receptors shown here come from a human donor in good health (CMV status not recorded). Some clones in this sample may be carry-over from other donors' samples.

This chain uses TRBV5-1 with TRBJ1-6, with 9 bases lining up with TRBD1. From germline, CDR1 is SGHRS and CDR2 YFSETQ. The CDR3 is made up of 15 amino acids. The J segment lost 13 bases and the V segment lost 0 bases, leaving 8 bases of the junction unmatched. The CDR3 DNA reads as TGCGCCAGCAGCTTGGGAACCACAGGGGGCCAGCCCCTCCACTTT. It yields the protein CASSLGTTGGQPLHF. The full variable domain, completed using reference TRBV5-1 and TRBJ1-6, is KAGVTQTPRYLIKTRGQQVTLSCSPISGHRSVSWYQQTPGQGLQFLFEYFSETQRNKGNFPGRFSGRQFSNSRSEMNVSTLELGDSALYLCASSLGTTGGQPLHFGNGTRLTVT.

The CDR3 nucleotides read TGTGCCAGCAGTTCCCGTTGGGATGGGACAAACACCGGGGAGCTGTTTTTT. Residues: CASSSRWDGTNTGELFF. The chain recombines TRBV2 with TRBJ2-2; possible D gene TRBD1, 6 bases. V lost 5 bases to trimming and J lost 2 bases, with 18 bases between them. CDR1 and CDR2 (germline): SNHLY, FYNNEI. The CDR3 extends over 17 amino acids.

The rearrangement joins TRBV6-5 to TRBJ2-1; D is uncertain. The CDR3 is 19 residues long. CDR1 MNHEY and CDR2 SVGAGI come from the germline V gene. V was trimmed by 0 bases and J by 0 bases, leaving 18 bases between them. CDR3 region: CASSYSVVVPAISYNEQFF. The CDR3 coding sequence is TGTGCCAGCAGTTACTCTGTGGTCGTACCGGCCATCTCCTACAATGAGCAGTTCTTC.

This clonotype was observed a single time. This chain connects TRBV6-2 or TRBV6-3 to TRBJ1-1, with a weak D call TRBD1 (6 bases). The CDR3 loop spans 16 amino acids. CDR1 MNHEY and CDR2 SVGEGT come from the germline V gene. Trimming took off 2 bases at V and 0 bases at J, with 13 bases between the two ends. The CDR3 protein is CASSYEQGPMNTEAFF. DNA of the CDR3: TGTGCCAGCAGTTACGAACAGGGCCCGATGAACACTGAAGCTTTCTTT.

The V call is TRBV12-5, the J call TRBJ2-2; D unclear. V was cut by 2 bases and J by 4 bases, with 11 bases left in between. Germline V lookup: CDR1 LGHNT, CDR2 FRNRAP. The CDR3 runs 15 residues. The CDR3 loop reads CASGLRFEATGELFF. Here the CDR3 DNA reads TGTGCTAGTGGTTTGAGGTTCGAGGCCACCGGGGAGCTGTTTTTT.

This clonotype was seen a few times. The rearrangement joins TRBV7-2 to TRBJ1-4; TRBD1 aligns across 9 bases. The CDR3 runs to 16 residues. Germline CDR1 SGHTA, CDR2 FQGNSA. J was trimmed by 6 bases and V by 2 bases; bases with no gene match: 7. CDR3 sequence reads: CASSLRTGVKDEKLFF. The CDR3 bases are TGTGCCAGCAGCTTACGGACAGGGGTAAAGGATGAAAAACTGTTTTTT.

This clonotype was recorded a few times. The chain links TRBV25-1 to TRBJ1-1; D is unclear. This CDR3 is 13 amino acids long. The germline V gene has CDR1 MGHDK and CDR2 SYGVNS. Trimming stripped 4 bases from V and 5 bases from J, with 11 bases between. The CDR3 loop is CASSAAAGTEAFF. DNA of the CDR3: TGTGCCAGCAGTGCCGCCGCGGGGACTGAAGCTTTCTTT. The full variable domain, in which reference TRBV25-1 and TRBJ1-1 provide the parts outside the CDR3, is EADIYQTPRYLVIGTGKKITLECSQTMGHDKMYWYQQDPGMELHLIHYSYGVNSTEKGDLSSESTVSRIRTEHFPLTLESARPSHTSQYLCASSAAAGTEAFFGQGTRLTVV.

V is TRBV2 and J is TRBJ2-7, with 7 bases aligning to TRBD1. This CDR3 comprises 14 residues. With 10 bases clipped from V and 1 base from J, the junction kept 10 bases outside the gene matches. CDR1 SNHLY and CDR2 FYNNEI come from the germline V gene. The CDR3: CATVGTATSYEQYF. Here the CDR3 DNA reads TGTGCCACCGTCGGGACAGCTACTTCCTACGAGCAGTACTTC. Based on the CDR3 plus reference TRBV2 and TRBJ2-7, the full variable domain is EPEVTQTPSHQVTQMGQEVILRCVPISNHLYFYWYRQILGQKVEFLVSFYNNEISEKSEIFDDQFSVERPDGSNFTLKIRSTKLEDSAMYFCATVGTATSYEQYFGPGTRLTVT.

This chain uses TRBV7-8 with TRBJ2-7, with no clear D. CDR3 size: 16 residues. Trimming left V 4 bases short and J 1 base short, with 17 bases between. Germline V gene sequence: CDR1 SGHVS, CDR2 FQNEAQ. The CDR3 loop reads CASSSNTLSDSYEQYF. For the CDR3, the DNA is TGTGCCAGCAGCTCGAACACATTGTCAGATTCCTACGAGCAGTACTTC.

This rearrangement joins TRBV11-2 to TRBJ1-2; 9 nucleotides line up with TRBD1. After removal of 5 bases from V and 0 bases from J, the junction contained 4 bases not matched to a gene. Germline V gene lookup returns CDR1 SGHAT and CDR2 FQNNGV. The CDR3 covers 15 residues. DNA of the CDR3: TGTGCCAGCAGCGCCGGGACAGGGCCTAACTATGGCTACACCTTC. It codes for CASSAGTGPNYGYTF.

The chain couples TRBV27 to TRBJ1-6, with TRBD1 matching 7 bases. The V gene end was trimmed by 6 bases and the J gene end by 8 bases; junction bases not matched to a gene: 16. There are 17 residues in the CDR3. The germline V gene encodes CDR1 MNHEY and CDR2 SMNVEV (reference sequence). This CDR3 is CASRLTGAIRQDSPLHF. The CDR3 DNA is TGTGCCAGCAGATTAACAGGGGCAATTAGACAAGATTCACCCCTCCACTTT.

The chain links TRBV28 to TRBJ1-1; 7 bases agree with TRBD1. Germline V gene lookup returns CDR1 MDHEN and CDR2 SYDVKM. This CDR3 contains 16 residues. V shed 0 bases and J 0 bases; nucleotides not matched to a gene: 4. CDR3 bases: TGTGCCAGCAGTTTATGGGGGACAGCCATGAACACTGAAGCTTTCTTT. It specifies CASSLWGTAMNTEAFF.

The V and J genes are TRBV29-1 and TRBJ1-5; no definite D call. Deletions cut 5 bases from V and 0 bases from J, with 5 bases between. Germline CDR1 SQVTM, CDR2 ANQGSEA. This CDR3 has 12 amino acids. The CDR3 spells CSVRNSNQPQHF. In nucleotides, the CDR3 is TGCAGCGTTAGAAATAGCAATCAGCCCCAGCATTTT.

This clonotype was observed a handful of times. This sequence joins TRBV4-1 and TRBJ2-5, with D perhaps matching TRBD1 (6 bases). CDR1 is MGHRA, CDR2 YSYEKL, per germline. The CDR3 sequence is 14 residues long. V was pared by 4 bases and J by 1 base, with 10 bases between. The CDR3 spells CASSLPRGQETQYF. CDR3 bases: TGCGCCAGCAGCCTGCCCAGGGGCCAAGAGACCCAGTACTTC.

This clonotype showed up many times. V and J are TRBV29-1 and TRBJ2-7; TRBD1 matches 9 bases. CDR3 size: 14 residues. With 5 bases clipped from V and 0 bases from J, the junction kept 5 bases outside the gene matches. Germline V gene lookup returns CDR1 SQVTM and CDR2 ANQGSEA. CDR3 coding DNA: TGCAGCGTTTCGGGGGACAGGGTCTCCTACGAGCAGTACTTC. This codes for CSVSGDRVSYEQYF.

This clonotype was picked up many times. V and J are TRBV4-3 and TRBJ2-7; the D is unclear. The V end lost 0 bases, the J end lost 0 bases, and 6 bases lay between the germline ends. CDR3 size: 14 residues. Germline CDR1 LGHNA, CDR2 YSLEER. This chain's CDR3 is CASSQERASYEQYF. For the CDR3, the DNA is TGCGCCAGCAGCCAAGAACGCGCCTCCTACGAGCAGTACTTC.

The rearrangement uses TRBV12-3 or TRBV12-4 and TRBJ2-2; TRBD1 matches at 9 bases. Trimming at V came to 6 bases and at J to 6 bases, leaving 14 bases not matched to a gene. CDR3 size: 17 residues. The CDR3 nucleotides are TGTGCCAGCAGCATGGCCGGACAGGGGAGTTTTGCCGGGGAGCTGTTTTTT. It encodes CASSMAGQGSFAGELFF.

The CDR3 is CASSLSRGSGEKLFF. The CDR3 nucleotides read TGTGCCAGCAGCTTAAGTAGGGGTTCGGGTGAAAAACTGTTTTTT. The V gene is TRBV11-2, the J gene TRBJ1-4; a weak D match, TRBD1 (5 bases). This CDR3 spans 15 amino acids. Trimming pared 2 bases from V and 7 bases from J, leaving 14 bases between. Germline CDR1 and CDR2: SGHAT and FQNNGV.

This clonotype turned up a few times. V gene TRBV10-3 combines with J gene TRBJ2-7; D gene unclear. CDR3 length: 15 residues. V was shortened by 3 bases and J by 1 base, with 13 bases between the two germline ends. The germline V gene encodes CDR1 ENHRY and CDR2 SYGVKD. The CDR3 DNA reads TGTGCCATCAGTGACAATAACGTTGGGTCCTACGAGCAGTACGTC. Translating it yields CAISDNNVGSYEQYV.

V usage is TRBV7-8 and J usage is TRBJ1-4; 8 bases map to TRBD1. Losses at the gene ends were 5 bases for V and 4 bases for J; bases not matched to a gene: 6. The V gene's germline CDR1 is SGHVS and CDR2 FQNEAQ. The CDR3 totals 15 residues. CDR3 loop: CASSVPGQDNEKLFF. The CDR3 nucleotides read TGTGCCAGCAGCGTACCGGGACAGGATAATGAAAAACTGTTTTTT. Based on the CDR3 plus reference TRBV7-8 and TRBJ1-4, the full variable domain is GAGVSQSPRYKVAKRGQDVALRCDPISGHVSLFWYQQALGQGPEFLTYFQNEAQLDKSGLPSDRFFAERPEGSVSTLKIQRTQQEDSAVYLCASSVPGQDNEKLFFGSGTQLSVL.

This rearrangement joins TRBV7-6 to TRBJ1-1; 11 bases fit TRBD1. In germline, CDR1 is SGHVS, CDR2 FNYEAQ. The CDR3 runs to 17 residues. Trimming took 0 bases from V and 4 from J; bases not matched to a gene: 7. This CDR3 reads CASSLADRGRLGTEAFF. CDR3 DNA sequence: TGTGCCAGCAGCTTAGCGGACAGGGGGCGGTTGGGCACTGAAGCTTTCTTT.